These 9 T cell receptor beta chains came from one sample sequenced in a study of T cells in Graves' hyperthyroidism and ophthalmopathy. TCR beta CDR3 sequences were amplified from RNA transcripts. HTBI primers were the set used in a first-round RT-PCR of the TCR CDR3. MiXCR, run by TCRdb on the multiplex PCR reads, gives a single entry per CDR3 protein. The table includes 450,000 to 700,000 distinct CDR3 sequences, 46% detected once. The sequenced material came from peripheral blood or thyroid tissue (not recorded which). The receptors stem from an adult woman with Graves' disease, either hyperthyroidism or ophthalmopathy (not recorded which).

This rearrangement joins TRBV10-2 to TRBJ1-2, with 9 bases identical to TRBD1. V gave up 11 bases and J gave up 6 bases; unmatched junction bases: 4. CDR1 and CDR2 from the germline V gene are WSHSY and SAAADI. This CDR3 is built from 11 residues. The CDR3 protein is CAGRTGDGYTF. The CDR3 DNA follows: TGCGCCGGTCGGACAGGGGATGGCTACACCTTC.

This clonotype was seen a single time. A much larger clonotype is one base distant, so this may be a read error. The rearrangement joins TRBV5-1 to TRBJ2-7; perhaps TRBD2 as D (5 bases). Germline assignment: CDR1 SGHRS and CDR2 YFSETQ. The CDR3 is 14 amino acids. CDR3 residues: CASSLEGVSYEHYF. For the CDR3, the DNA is TGCGCCAGCAGCTTGGAGGGAGTCTCCTACGAGCATTACTTC. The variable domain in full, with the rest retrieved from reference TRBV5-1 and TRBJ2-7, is KAGVTQTPRYLIKTRGQQVTLSCSPISGHRSVSWYQQTPGQGLQFLFEYFSETQRNKGNFPGRFSGRQFSNSRSEMNVSTLELGDSALYLCASSLEGVSYEHYFGPGTRLTVT.

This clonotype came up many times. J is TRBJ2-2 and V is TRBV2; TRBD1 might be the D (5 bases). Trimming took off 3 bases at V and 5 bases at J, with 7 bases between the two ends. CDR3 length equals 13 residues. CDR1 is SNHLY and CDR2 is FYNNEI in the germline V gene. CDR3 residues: CASSDDRTGELFF. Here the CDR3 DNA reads TGTGCCAGCAGTGACGACAGAACCGGGGAGCTGTTTTTT.

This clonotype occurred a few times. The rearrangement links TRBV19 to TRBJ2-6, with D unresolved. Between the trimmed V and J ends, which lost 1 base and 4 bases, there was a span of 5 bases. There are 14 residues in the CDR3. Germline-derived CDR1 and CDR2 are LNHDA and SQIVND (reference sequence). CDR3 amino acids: CASSIVKGANVLTF. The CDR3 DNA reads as TGTGCCAGTAGTATAGTGAAGGGGGCCAACGTCCTGACTTTC.

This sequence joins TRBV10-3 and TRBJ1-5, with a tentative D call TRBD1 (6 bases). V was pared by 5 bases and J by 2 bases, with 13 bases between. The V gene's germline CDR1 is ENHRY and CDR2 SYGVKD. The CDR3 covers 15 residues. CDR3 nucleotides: TGTGCCATCAGTAAGGACAGTGTGGGCAATCAGCCCCAGCATTTT. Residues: CAISKDSVGNQPQHF.

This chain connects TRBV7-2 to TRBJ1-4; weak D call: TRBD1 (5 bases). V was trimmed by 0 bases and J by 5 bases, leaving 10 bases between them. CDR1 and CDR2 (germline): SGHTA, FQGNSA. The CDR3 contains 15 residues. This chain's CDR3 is CASSLAPGTNEKLFF. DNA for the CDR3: TGTGCCAGCAGCTTAGCGCCAGGGACCAATGAAAAACTGTTTTTT.

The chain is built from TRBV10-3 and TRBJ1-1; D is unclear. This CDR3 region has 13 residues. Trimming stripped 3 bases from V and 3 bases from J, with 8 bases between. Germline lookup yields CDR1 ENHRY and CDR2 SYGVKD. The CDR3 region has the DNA TGTGCCATCAGTGAACCTTGGGACACTGAAGCTTTCTTT. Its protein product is CAISEPWDTEAFF.

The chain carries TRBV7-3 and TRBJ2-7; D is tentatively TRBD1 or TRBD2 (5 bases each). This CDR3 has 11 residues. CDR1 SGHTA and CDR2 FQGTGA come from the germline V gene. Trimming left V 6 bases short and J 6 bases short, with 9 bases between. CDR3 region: CASRRDGEQYF. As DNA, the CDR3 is TGTGCCAGCAGAAGGGACGGCGAGCAGTACTTC.

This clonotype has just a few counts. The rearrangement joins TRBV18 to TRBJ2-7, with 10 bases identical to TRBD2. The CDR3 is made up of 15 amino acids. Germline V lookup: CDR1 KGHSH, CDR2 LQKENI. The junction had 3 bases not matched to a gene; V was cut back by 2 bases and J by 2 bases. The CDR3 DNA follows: TGTGCCAGCTCACCATGGACTAGCGGAGCCTACGAGCAGTACTTC. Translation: CASSPWTSGAYEQYF. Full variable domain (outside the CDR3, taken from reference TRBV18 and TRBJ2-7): NAGVMQNPRHLVRRRGQEARLRCSPMKGHSHVYWYRQLPEEGLKFMVYLQKENIIDESGMPKERFSAEFPKEGPSILRIQQVVRGDSAAYFCASSPWTSGAYEQYFGPGTRLTVT.